A selection of T cell receptor beta chains follows, all from one sample in a study of shared clonotypes between healthy human individuals. This table comes from immunoSEQ multiplex PCR, and its TCRdb copy is limited to in-frame clones, with some not included. In the table there are around 2.1 million clones, 90% to 95% of which are singletons. The sample consisted of naive CD8+ T cells from PBMCs. The receptor source for this set is a man aged 18 to 29 in good health. Some clones in this sample may be carry-over from other donors' samples. CDR3s include the opening cysteine and the closing phenylalanine or tryptophan. The D gene is left open where the match is weak. Clone size appears in some rows only: once, few, many, or a class for an expanded clone.

- | - | TRBJ2-7 | 14 | TRBV25-1 | CASSGPSGVHEQYF | TGTGCCAGCAGTGGCCCCTCAGGGGTTCACGAGCAGTACTTC
TRBD2 | - | TRBJ2-7 | 15 | TRBV11-2 | CASSPAGGPSYEQYF | TGTGCCAGCAGCCCAGCGGGAGGGCCCTCCTACGAGCAGTACTTC
TRBD2 | - | TRBJ2-1 | 17 | TRBV10-1 | CASSESVRTSEYNEQFF | TGCGCCAGCAGTGAGTCGGTTAGGACTAGCGAGTACAATGAGCAGTTCTTC
- | - | TRBJ2-2 | 14 | TRBV15 | CATSREENTGELFF | TGTGCCACCAGCAGAGAGGAGAACACCGGGGAGCTGTTTTTT
- | - | TRBJ1-2 | 11 | TRBV29-1 | CSGLRGYGYTF | TGCAGCGGCTTACGGGGCTATGGCTACACCTTC
- | - | TRBJ1-2 | 11 | TRBV29-1 | CSAAGSYGYTF | TGCAGCGCGGCCGGATCATATGGCTACACCTTC
- | few | TRBJ1-5 | 14 | TRBV19 | CASSNRDYNQPQHF | TGTGCCAGTAGTAACCGGGACTACAATCAGCCCCAGCATTTT
- | - | TRBJ1-4 | 12 | TRBV5-4 | CASSSTTGKLFF | TGTGCCAGCAGCTCGACGACGGGAAAACTGTTTTTT
- | - | TRBJ1-1 | 13 | TRBV27 | CASSWGVGRAAFF | TGTGCCAGCAGTTGGGGGGTCGGGAGAGCAGCTTTCTTT
- | - | TRBJ2-7 | 14 | TRBV4-1 | CASSQRTLLYEQYF | TGCGCCAGCAGCCAGCGGACCCTCCTTTACGAGCAGTACTTC
TRBD1 | - | TRBJ2-7 | 16 | TRBV5-1 | CASSLGDREISYEQYF | TGCGCCAGCAGCTTGGGGGACAGAGAAATATCCTACGAGCAGTACTTC
- | - | TRBJ1-3 | 11 | TRBV19 | CASSRKNTIYF | TGTGCCAGTAGCCGGAAAAACACCATATATTTT
- | - | TRBJ1-2 | 16 | TRBV2 | CASSEGDWTTNYGYTF | TGTGCCAGCAGTGAGGGGGACTGGACTACTAACTATGGCTACACCTTC
- | - | TRBJ1-2 | 15 | TRBV7-9 | CASSSGWAGEDGYTF | TGTGCCAGCAGCTCGGGCTGGGCAGGGGAGGATGGCTACACCTTC
- | - | TRBJ2-5 | 16 | TRBV4-1 | CASSPQTAHDGETQYF | TGCGCCAGCAGCCCCCAGACAGCTCACGACGGGGAGACCCAGTACTTC
- | once | TRBJ2-1 | 13 | TRBV28 | CASSLSRATEQFF | TGTGCCAGCAGTTTATCCAGGGCCACCGAGCAGTTCTTC
- | few | TRBJ2-1 | 12 | TRBV7-9 | CASSRLNNEQFF | TGTGCCAGCAGCCGCCTGAACAATGAGCAGTTCTTC
- | - | TRBJ2-7 | 14 | TRBV27 | CASSLSPGWNEQYF | TGTGCCAGCAGTTTATCTCCGGGATGGAACGAGCAGTACTTC
- | - | TRBJ1-2 | 19 | TRBV4-1 | CASSQEGGAEGWASRGYTF | TGCGCCAGCAGCCAAGAGGGAGGGGCCGAGGGGTGGGCATCTCGTGGCTACACCTTC
TRBD2 | - | TRBJ2-1 | 15 | TRBV9 | CASSAAGGRLAEQFF | TGTGCCAGCAGCGCAGCGGGAGGGCGGTTGGCTGAGCAGTTCTTC
TRBD1 | once | TRBJ2-7 | 12 | TRBV11-3 | CASSHRGYEQYF | TGTGCCAGCAGCCACAGGGGCTACGAGCAGTACTTC
- | - | TRBJ1-5 | 15 | TRBV7-2 | CASSSGQTSNQPQHF | TGTGCCAGCAGCTCCGGACAGACCAGCAATCAGCCCCAGCATTTT
TRBD2 | - | TRBJ2-7 | 14 | TRBV28 | CASSWAGGTYEQYF | TGTGCCAGCAGTTGGGCGGGAGGGACCTACGAGCAGTACTTC
- | - | TRBJ2-1 | 12 | TRBV7-9 | CASSSPGNEQFF | TGTGCCAGCAGCTCCCCTGGGAATGAGCAGTTCTTC
- | - | TRBJ2-3 | 15 | TRBV6-6 | CASSYGRTRTDTQYF | TGTGCCAGCAGTTACGGGAGAACTCGCACAGATACGCAGTATTTT
- | - | TRBJ2-2 | 15 | TRBV4-3 | CASSQVNGGTGELFF | TGCGCCAGCAGCCAAGTGAACGGGGGCACCGGGGAGCTGTTTTTT
- | - | TRBJ2-7 | 15 | TRBV5-1 | CASSLASYASDEQYF | TGCGCCAGCAGCTTGGCCTCGTACGCCTCCGACGAGCAGTACTTC
TRBD2 | - | TRBJ2-1 | 15 | TRBV9 | CASSPAGGSFNEQFF | TGTGCCAGCAGCCCAGCGGGAGGGAGTTTTAATGAGCAGTTCTTC
- | - | TRBJ2-1 | 15 | TRBV6-4 | CASSRQASSYNEQFF | TGTGCCAGCAGCCGACAGGCAAGCTCCTACAATGAGCAGTTCTTC
TRBD2 | - | TRBJ2-7 | 15 | TRBV4-2 | CASSPGLAESYEQYF | TGTGCCAGCAGTCCAGGACTAGCGGAGAGCTACGAGCAGTACTTC
- | - | TRBJ1-1 | 14 | TRBV19 | CASSPNDQDTEAFF | TGTGCCAGTAGTCCTAACGACCAGGACACTGAAGCTTTCTTT
TRBD2 | - | TRBJ2-3 | 16 | TRBV4-3 | CASSQDRLAGVDTQYF | TGCGCCAGCAGCCAAGATCGTCTAGCGGGAGTAGATACGCAGTATTTT
- | - | TRBJ1-1 | 15 | TRBV9 | CASSPSGAPNTEAFF | TGTGCCAGCAGCCCATCCGGGGCGCCGAACACTGAAGCTTTCTTT
- | - | TRBJ1-1 | 15 | TRBV13 | CAAGALGGMNTEAFF | TGTGCCGCGGGGGCCTTGGGAGGAATGAACACTGAAGCTTTCTTT
- | once | TRBJ1-2 | 14 | TRBV4-1 | CASSQVTGTYGYTF | TGCGCCAGCAGCCAAGTCACAGGGACGTATGGCTACACCTTC
- | - | TRBJ2-1 | 14 | TRBV27 | CASSFGYFEDEQFF | TGTGCCAGCAGTTTTGGGTACTTCGAGGATGAGCAGTTCTTC
- | - | TRBJ2-7 | 12 | TRBV6-5 | CASRGRIYEQYF | TGTGCCAGCAGGGGAAGGATCTACGAGCAGTACTTC
TRBD1 | - | TRBJ1-1 | 17 | TRBV27 | CASTSQGDWSSTTEAFF | TGTGCCAGCACCTCTCAGGGGGATTGGTCGTCGACCACTGAAGCTTTCTTT
TRBD2 | once | TRBJ2-1 | 14 | TRBV29-1 | CSVITSGRGNEQFF | TGCAGCGTGATTACTAGCGGGAGGGGCAATGAGCAGTTCTTC
- | - | TRBJ1-4 | 14 | TRBV27 | CASVGIGTNEKLFF | TGTGCCAGCGTGGGGATTGGGACTAATGAAAAACTGTTTTTT
TRBD1 | - | TRBJ2-7 | 13 | TRBV27 | CASSRTGDNEQYF | TGTGCCAGCAGTCGGACAGGGGACAACGAGCAGTACTTC
TRBD1 | - | TRBJ2-1 | 15 | TRBV9 | CASSFGTGLVDEQFF | TGTGCCAGCAGCTTTGGGACAGGGTTGGTAGATGAGCAGTTCTTC
TRBD2 | - | TRBJ2-3 | 16 | TRBV4-1 | CASSPLAGGLVDTQYF | TGCGCCAGCAGCCCATTAGCGGGAGGGCTGGTAGATACGCAGTATTTT
- | - | TRBJ2-5 | 15 | TRBV27 | CASSLSWGVQETQYF | TGTGCCAGCAGTTTATCGTGGGGGGTCCAAGAGACCCAGTACTTC
TRBD2 | once | TRBJ2-7 | 17 | TRBV4-1 | CASSQVTSGRFGYEQYF | TGCGCCAGCAGCCAAGTCACTAGCGGGAGGTTTGGATACGAGCAGTACTTC
- | once | TRBJ2-1 | 14 | TRBV7-6 | CASSLALNYNEQFF | TGTGCCAGCAGCTTAGCCCTCAACTACAATGAGCAGTTCTTC
- | - | TRBJ1-1 | 16 | TRBV5-1 | CASSSVRQTMNTEAFF | TGCGCCAGCAGCTCAGTCCGACAGACCATGAACACTGAAGCTTTCTTT
- | - | TRBJ1-1 | 15 | TRBV10-3 | CAISDRQRNNTEAFF | TGTGCCATCAGTGATAGGCAGAGAAATAACACTGAAGCTTTCTTT
- | - | TRBJ2-1 | 14 | TRBV19 | CASGQRSSYNEQFF | TGTGCCAGCGGGCAGCGGAGCTCCTACAATGAGCAGTTCTTC
- | - | TRBJ1-1 | 15 | TRBV6-1 | CASSDAVFLNTEAFF | TGTGCCAGCAGTGATGCCGTGTTTTTGAACACTGAAGCTTTCTTT
TRBD2 | - | TRBJ2-6 | 17 | TRBV5-4 | CASSLKRETGGANVLTF | TGTGCCAGCAGCTTAAAGCGGGAGACAGGTGGGGCCAACGTCCTGACTTTC
- | once | TRBJ2-7 | 15 | TRBV6-1 | CASSEHRDTAYEQYF | TGTGCCAGCAGTGAACACCGGGACACAGCCTACGAGCAGTACTTC
TRBD1 | - | TRBJ1-2 | 14 | TRBV9 | CASSGRGLNYGYTF | TGTGCCAGCAGCGGCAGGGGGCTTAACTATGGCTACACCTTC
- | - | TRBJ1-5 | 13 | TRBV28 | CATIGAINQPQHF | TGTGCCACCATAGGCGCGATCAATCAGCCCCAGCATTTT